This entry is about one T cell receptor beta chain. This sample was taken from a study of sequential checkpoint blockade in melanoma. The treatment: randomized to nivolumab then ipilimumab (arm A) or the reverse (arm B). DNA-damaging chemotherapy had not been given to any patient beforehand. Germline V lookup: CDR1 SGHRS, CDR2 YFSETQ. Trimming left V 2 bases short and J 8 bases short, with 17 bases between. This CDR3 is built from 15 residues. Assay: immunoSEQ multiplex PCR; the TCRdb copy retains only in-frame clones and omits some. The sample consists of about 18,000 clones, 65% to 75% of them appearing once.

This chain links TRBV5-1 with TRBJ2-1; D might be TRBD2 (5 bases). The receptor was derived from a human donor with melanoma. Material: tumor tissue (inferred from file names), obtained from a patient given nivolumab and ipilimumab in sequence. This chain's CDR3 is CASSFGEYMGDEQFF. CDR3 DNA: TGCGCCAGCAGCTTTGGGGAGTACATGGGAGATGAGCAGTTCTTC.